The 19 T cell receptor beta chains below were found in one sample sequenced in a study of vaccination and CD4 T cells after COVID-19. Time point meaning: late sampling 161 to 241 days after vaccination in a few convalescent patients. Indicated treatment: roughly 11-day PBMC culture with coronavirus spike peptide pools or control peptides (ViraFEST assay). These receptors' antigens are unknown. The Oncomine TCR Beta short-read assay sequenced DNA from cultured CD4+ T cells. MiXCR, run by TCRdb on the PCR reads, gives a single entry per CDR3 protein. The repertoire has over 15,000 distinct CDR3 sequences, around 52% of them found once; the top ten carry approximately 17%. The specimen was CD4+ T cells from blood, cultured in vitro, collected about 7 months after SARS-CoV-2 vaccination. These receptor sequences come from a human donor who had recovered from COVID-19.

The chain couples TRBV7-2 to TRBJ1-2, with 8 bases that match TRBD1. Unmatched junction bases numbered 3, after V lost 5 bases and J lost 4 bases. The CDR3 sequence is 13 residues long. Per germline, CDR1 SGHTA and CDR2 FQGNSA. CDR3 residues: CASSLTGAYGYTF. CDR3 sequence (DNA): TGTGCCAGCAGCCTGACAGGGGCCTATGGCTACACCTTC.

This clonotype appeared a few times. The CDR3 protein is CSARDPQIYSNQPQHF. The CDR3 coding sequence is TGCAGTGCTAGAGATCCCCAGATATATAGCAATCAGCCCCAGCATTTT. The chain recombines TRBV20-1 with TRBJ1-5; D is unresolved. Trimming shortened V by 0 bases and J by 0 bases, and 12 bases separated the two germline ends. Germline V gives CDR1 DFQATT, CDR2 SNEGSKA (reference sequence). The CDR3 runs 16 residues.

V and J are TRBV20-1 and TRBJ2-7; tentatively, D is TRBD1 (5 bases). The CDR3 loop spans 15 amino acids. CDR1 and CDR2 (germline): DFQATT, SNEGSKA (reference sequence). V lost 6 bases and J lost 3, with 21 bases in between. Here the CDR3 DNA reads TGCAGTGCCCGTCCATTCGGCAGGGCAAACTACGAGCAGTACTTC. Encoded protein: CSARPFGRANYEQYF.

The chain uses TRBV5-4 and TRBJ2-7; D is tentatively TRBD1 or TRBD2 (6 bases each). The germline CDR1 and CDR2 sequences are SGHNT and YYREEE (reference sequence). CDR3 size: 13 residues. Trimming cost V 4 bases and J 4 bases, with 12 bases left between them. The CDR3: CASSKGGGYEQYF. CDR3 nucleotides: TGTGCCAGCAGCAAGGGGGGCGGGTACGAGCAGTACTTC.

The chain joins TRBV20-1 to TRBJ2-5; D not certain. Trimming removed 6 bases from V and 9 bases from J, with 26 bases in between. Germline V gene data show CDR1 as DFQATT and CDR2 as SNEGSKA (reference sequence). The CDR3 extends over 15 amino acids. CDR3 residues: CSAFPPLSGGSPQYF. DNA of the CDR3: TGCAGTGCCTTCCCACCCTTGTCTGGTGGGTCTCCCCAGTACTTC.

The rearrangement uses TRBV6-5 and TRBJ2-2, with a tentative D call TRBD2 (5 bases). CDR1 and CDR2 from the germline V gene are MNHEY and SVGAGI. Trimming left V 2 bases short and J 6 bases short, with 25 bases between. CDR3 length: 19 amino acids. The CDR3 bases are TGTGCCAGCAGTTACAGAGGCCCAGGAGGCCTACGTACATCCGGGGAGCTGTTTTTT. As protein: CASSYRGPGGLRTSGELFF.

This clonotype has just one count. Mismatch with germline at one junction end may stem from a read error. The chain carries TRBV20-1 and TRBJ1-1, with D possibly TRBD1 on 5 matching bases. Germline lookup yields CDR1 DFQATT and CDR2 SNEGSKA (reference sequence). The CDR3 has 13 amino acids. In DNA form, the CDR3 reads TGCAGTGCTAGTCCCATCCCTGGGGCTGAAGCTTCCTTT. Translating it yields CSASPIPGAEASF.

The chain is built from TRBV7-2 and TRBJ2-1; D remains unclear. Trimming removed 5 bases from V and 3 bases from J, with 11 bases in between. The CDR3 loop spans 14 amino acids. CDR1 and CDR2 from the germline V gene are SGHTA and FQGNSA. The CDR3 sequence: CASSRDPGYNEQFF. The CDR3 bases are TGTGCCAGCAGCCGAGACCCCGGCTACAATGAGCAGTTCTTC.

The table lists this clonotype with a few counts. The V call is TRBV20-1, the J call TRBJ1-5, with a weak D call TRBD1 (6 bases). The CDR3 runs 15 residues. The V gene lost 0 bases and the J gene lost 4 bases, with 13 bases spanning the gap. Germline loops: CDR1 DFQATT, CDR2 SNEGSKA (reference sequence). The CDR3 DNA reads TGCAGTGCTAGAGAGGCAGGGGTCCTAAATCAGCCCCAGCATTTT. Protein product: CSAREAGVLNQPQHF.

CDR3 in amino acids: CASSYSKWRGHQPQHF. The DNA of the CDR3 is TGTGCCAGCAGTTACTCGAAATGGAGGGGTCATCAGCCCCAGCATTTT. The chain recombines TRBV6-2 or TRBV6-3 with TRBJ1-5, with a tentative D call TRBD1 (5 bases). V was cut by 0 bases and J by 5 bases, with 14 bases left in between. Germline V gives CDR1 MNHEY, CDR2 SVGEGT. The CDR3 loop spans 16 amino acids.

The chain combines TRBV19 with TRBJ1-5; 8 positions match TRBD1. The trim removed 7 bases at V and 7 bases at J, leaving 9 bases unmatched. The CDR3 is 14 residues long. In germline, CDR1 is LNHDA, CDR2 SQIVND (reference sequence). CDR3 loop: CASKLTGDFQPQHF. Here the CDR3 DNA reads TGTGCCAGTAAGTTGACAGGGGATTTCCAGCCCCAGCATTTT.

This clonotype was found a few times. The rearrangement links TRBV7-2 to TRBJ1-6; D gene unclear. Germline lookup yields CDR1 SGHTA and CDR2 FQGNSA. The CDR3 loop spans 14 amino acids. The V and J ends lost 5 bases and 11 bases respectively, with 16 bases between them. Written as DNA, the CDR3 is TGTGCCAGCAGCCTAACGCGGCAGCCAGCACCCCTCCACTTT. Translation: CASSLTRQPAPLHF.

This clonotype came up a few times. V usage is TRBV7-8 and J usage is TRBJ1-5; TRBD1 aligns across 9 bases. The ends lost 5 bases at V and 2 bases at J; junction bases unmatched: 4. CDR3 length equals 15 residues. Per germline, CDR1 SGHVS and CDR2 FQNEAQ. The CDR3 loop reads CASSLRDRGNQPQHF. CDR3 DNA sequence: TGTGCCAGCAGCCTGCGGGACAGGGGCAATCAGCCCCAGCATTTT. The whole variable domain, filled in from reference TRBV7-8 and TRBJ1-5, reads GAGVSQSPRYKVAKRGQDVALRCDPISGHVSLFWYQQALGQGPEFLTYFQNEAQLDKSGLPSDRFFAERPEGSVSTLKIQRTQQEDSAVYLCASSLRDRGNQPQHFGDGTRLSIL.

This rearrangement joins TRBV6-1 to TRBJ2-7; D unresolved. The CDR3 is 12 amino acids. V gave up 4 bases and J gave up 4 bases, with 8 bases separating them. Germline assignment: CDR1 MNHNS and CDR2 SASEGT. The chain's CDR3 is CASSVSDYEQYF. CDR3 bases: TGTGCCAGCAGTGTTTCCGATTACGAGCAGTACTTC.

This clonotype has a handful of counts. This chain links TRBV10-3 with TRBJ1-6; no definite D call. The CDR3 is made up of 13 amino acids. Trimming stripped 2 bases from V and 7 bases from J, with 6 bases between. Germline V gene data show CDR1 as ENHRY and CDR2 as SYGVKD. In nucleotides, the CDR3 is TGTGCCATCAGTGAGGAGACGAATTCACCCCTCCACTTT. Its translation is CAISEETNSPLHF.

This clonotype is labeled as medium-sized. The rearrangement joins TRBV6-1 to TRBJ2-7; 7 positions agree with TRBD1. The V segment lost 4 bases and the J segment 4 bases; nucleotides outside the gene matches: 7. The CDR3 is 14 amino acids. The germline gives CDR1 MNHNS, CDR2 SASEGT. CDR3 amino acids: CASSAQGVEYEQYF. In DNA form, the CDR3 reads TGTGCCAGCAGTGCTCAGGGGGTTGAGTACGAGCAGTACTTC.

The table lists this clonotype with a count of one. CDR3 region: CASNPLGANTEAFF. In nucleotides, the CDR3 is TGTGCCAGCAACCCCCTGGGAGCGAACACTGAAGCTTTCTTT. The V gene is TRBV7-9, the J gene TRBJ1-1; D ambiguous. The CDR3 sequence is 14 residues long. The germline V gene has CDR1 SEHNR and CDR2 FQNEAQ (reference sequence). V was trimmed by 7 bases and J by 1 base, leaving 13 bases between them.

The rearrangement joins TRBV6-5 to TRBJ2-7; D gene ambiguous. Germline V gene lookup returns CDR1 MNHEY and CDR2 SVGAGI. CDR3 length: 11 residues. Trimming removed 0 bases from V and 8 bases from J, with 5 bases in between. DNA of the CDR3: TGTGCCAGCAGTTACTCGACACAGCAGTACTTC. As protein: CASSYSTQQYF.

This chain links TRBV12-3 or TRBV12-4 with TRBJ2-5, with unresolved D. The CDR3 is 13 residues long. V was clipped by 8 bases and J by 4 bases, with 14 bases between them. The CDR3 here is CASLGEGIETQYF. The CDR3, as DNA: TGTGCCAGCCTTGGGGAAGGGATAGAGACCCAGTACTTC.